This TCR beta chain was identified during a study of T cell responses to AZD1222 COVID-19 vaccine. V shed 6 bases and J 8 bases; nucleotides not matched to a gene: 4. The CDR3 is 12 amino acids. The V gene's germline CDR1 is SNHLY and CDR2 FYNNEI. Using immunoSEQ multiplex PCR, the repertoire was profiled, and TCRdb retains in-frame clones only, with some absent. There are 95,000 to 100,000 clones in the sample; roughly 90% occur only once, and about 26% lies in the top ten. This chain uses TRBV2 with TRBJ1-5; 7 bases align to TRBD1. This specimen was peripheral blood, taken on day 0 of AZD1222 vaccination. The receptor's source is an adult in good health. The CDR3 coding sequence is TGTGCCAGCAGCGCTCAGGGGGAGCCCCAGCATTTT. Protein product: CASSAQGEPQHF.